A selection of T cell receptor beta chains follows, all from one sample in a study of T cells in Graves' hyperthyroidism and ophthalmopathy. MiXCR, run by TCRdb on the multiplex PCR reads, gives a single entry per CDR3 protein. The table shows hundreds of thousands of distinct CDR3 sequences, with 15% to 20% occurring only once. The sample consisted of blood. The receptors were sampled from a woman aged 25 to 45 with Graves' hyperthyroidism. The CDR3 runs from the conserved cysteine through the conserved F or W. A D gene is named only where the DNA matches it firmly. A row's size may be missing; if present it is once, few, many or a size class.

length	size	J	V	D	CDR3	DNA
15	few	TRBJ1-2	TRBV11-2	NA	CASSLIGPGNYGYTF	TGTGCCAGCAGCTTAATAGGGCCGGGTAACTATGGCTACACCTTC
17	many	TRBJ2-7	TRBV6-2/TRBV6-3	TRBD2	CASSQTTSGSGAYEQYF	TGTGCCAGCAGCCAGACCACTAGCGGGAGCGGGGCCTACGAGCAGTACTTC
12	many	TRBJ1-1	TRBV11-1	NA	CASSAMNTEAFF	TGTGCCAGCAGCGCCATGAACACTGAAGCTTTCTTT
11	many	TRBJ1-1	TRBV28	NA	CASSIHTEAFF	TGTGCCAGCAGTATCCACACTGAAGCTTTCTTT
13	NA	TRBJ1-5	TRBV12-3/TRBV12-4	NA	CASGRRGQQPQHF	TGTGCCAGCGGTAGGCGGGGGCAACAGCCCCAGCATTTT
13	NA	TRBJ2-7	TRBV27	TRBD1	CASRSGQSYEQYF	TGTGCCAGCAGATCGGGACAGTCCTACGAGCAGTACTTC
13	many	TRBJ2-1	TRBV2	TRBD2	CASTKLADNEQFF	TGTGCCAGCACGAAGCTAGCGGACAATGAGCAGTTCTTC
14	many	TRBJ1-2	TRBV28	NA	CASSDPRTFYGYTF	TGTGCCAGCAGTGATCCACGTACGTTCTATGGCTACACCTTC
14	few	TRBJ2-7	TRBV2	TRBD2	CASSLERGYYEQYF	TGTGCCAGCAGTCTAGAGCGGGGGTACTACGAGCAGTACTTC
16	NA	TRBJ2-1	TRBV7-3	TRBD2	CASSRGLAGGAGEQFF	TGTGCCAGCAGCCGGGGACTAGCGGGAGGAGCTGGGGAGCAGTTCTTC
13	NA	TRBJ2-1	TRBV5-1	NA	CASSLTGHGEQFF	TGCGCCAGCAGCTTGACTGGGCACGGTGAGCAGTTCTTC
17	NA	TRBJ2-3	TRBV5-1	NA	CASSLVVRTGGTDTQYF	TGCGCCAGCAGCTTGGTTGTCAGGACGGGGGGCACAGATACGCAGTATTTT
16	many	TRBJ1-5	TRBV28	NA	CASSLFWGAGNQPQHF	TGTGCCAGCAGTTTATTTTGGGGGGCAGGCAATCAGCCCCAGCATTTT
16	NA	TRBJ1-1	TRBV6-5	NA	CASSYSVGAQHTEAFF	TGTGCCAGCAGTTACTCAGTAGGGGCACAGCACACTGAAGCTTTCTTT